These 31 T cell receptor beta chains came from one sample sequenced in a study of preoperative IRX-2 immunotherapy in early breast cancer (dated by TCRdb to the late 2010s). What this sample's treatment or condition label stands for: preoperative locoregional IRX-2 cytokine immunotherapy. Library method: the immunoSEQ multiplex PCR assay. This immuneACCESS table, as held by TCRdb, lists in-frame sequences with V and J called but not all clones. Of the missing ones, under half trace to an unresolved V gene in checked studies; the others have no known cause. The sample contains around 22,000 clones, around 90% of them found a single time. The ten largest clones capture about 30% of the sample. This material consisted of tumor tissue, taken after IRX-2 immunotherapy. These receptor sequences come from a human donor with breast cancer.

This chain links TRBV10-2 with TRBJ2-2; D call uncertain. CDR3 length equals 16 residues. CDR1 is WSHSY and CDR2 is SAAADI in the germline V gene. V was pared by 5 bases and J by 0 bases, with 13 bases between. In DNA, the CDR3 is TGCGCCAGCAGTTACCGGGTCCCCGCGAACACCGGGGAGCTGTTTTTT. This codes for CASSYRVPANTGELFF.

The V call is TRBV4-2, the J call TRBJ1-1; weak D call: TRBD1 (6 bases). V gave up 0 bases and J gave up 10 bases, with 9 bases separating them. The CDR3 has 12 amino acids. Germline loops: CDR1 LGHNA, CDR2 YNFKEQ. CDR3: CASSQDGGLAFF. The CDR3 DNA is TGTGCCAGCAGCCAAGATGGGGGCTTAGCTTTCTTT.

The CDR3 sequence is CASRRFGGANTGELFF. DNA of the CDR3: TGTGCCAGCCGTCGCTTCGGTGGGGCGAACACCGGGGAGCTGTTTTTT. V is TRBV28 and J is TRBJ2-2; D not resolved. Germline CDR1 reads MDHEN; CDR2 reads SYDVKM. V lost 8 bases to trimming and J lost 0 bases, with 16 bases between them. The CDR3 is made up of 16 amino acids. Complete variable domain (other parts from reference TRBV28 and TRBJ2-2): DVKVTQSSRYLVKRTGEKVFLECVQDMDHENMFWYRQDPGLGLRLIYFSYDVKMKEKGDIPEGYSVSREKKERFSLILESASTNQTSMYLCASRRFGGANTGELFFGEGSRLTVL.

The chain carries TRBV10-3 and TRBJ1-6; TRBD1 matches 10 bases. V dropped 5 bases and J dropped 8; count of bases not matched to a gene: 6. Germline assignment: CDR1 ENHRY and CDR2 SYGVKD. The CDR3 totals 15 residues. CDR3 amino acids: CAISFAGTGDSPLHF. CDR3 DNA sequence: TGTGCCATCAGTTTCGCCGGGACAGGGGATTCACCCCTCCACTTT.

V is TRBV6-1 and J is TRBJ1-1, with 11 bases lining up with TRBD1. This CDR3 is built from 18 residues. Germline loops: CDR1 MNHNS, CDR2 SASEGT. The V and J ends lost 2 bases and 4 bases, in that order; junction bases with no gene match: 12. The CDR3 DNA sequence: TGTGCCAGCAGTGAATTCCGGACAGGGGGCGGGAGGAGCACTGAAGCTTTCTTT. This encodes CASSEFRTGGGRSTEAFF.

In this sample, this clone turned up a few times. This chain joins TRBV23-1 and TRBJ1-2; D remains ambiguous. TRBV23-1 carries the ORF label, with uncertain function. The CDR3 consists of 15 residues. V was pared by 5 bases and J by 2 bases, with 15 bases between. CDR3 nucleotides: TGCGCCAGCAGTAACCGCCGGCGGTTAAACTATGGCTACACCTTC. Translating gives CASSNRRRLNYGYTF.

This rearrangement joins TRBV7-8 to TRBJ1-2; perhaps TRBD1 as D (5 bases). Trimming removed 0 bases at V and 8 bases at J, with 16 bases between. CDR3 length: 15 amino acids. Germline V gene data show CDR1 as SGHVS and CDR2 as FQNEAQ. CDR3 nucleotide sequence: TGTGCCAGCAGCTTAGCGGCAGGGACGGTATCCGGCTACACCTTC. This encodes CASSLAAGTVSGYTF.

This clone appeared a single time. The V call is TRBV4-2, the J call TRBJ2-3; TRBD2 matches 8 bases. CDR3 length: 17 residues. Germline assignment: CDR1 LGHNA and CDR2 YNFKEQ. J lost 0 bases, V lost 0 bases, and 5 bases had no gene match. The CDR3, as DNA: TGTGCCAGCAGCCAAGATGGGGGCGGGGGGAGCACAGATACGCAGTATTTT. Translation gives CASSQDGGGGSTDTQYF.

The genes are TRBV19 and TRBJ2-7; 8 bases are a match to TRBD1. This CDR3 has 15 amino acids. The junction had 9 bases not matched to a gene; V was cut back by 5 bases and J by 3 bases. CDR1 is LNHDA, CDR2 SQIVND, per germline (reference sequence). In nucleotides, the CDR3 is TGTGCCAGTAGTTCCCAGGGGACAGGATACTACGAGCAGTACTTC. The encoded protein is CASSSQGTGYYEQYF.

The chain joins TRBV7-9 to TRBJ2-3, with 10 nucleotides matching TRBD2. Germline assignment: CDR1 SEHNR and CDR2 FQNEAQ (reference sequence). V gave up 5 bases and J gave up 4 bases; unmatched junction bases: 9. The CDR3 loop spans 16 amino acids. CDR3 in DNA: TGTGCCAGCAGCGTTAGCGGGGGGACTGGGCCAGATACGCAGTATTTT. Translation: CASSVSGGTGPDTQYF.

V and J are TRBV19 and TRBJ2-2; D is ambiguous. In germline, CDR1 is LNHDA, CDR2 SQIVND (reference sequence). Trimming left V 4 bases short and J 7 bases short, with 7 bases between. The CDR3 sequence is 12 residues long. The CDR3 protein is CASSTPSGELFF. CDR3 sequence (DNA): TGTGCCAGTAGTACCCCCAGCGGGGAGCTGTTTTTT. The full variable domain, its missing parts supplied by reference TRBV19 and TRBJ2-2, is DGGITQSPKYLFRKEGQNVTLSCEQNLNHDAMYWYRQDPGQGLRLIYYSQIVNDFQKGDIAEGYSVSREKKESFPLTVTSAQKNPTAFYLCASSTPSGELFFGEGSRLTVL.

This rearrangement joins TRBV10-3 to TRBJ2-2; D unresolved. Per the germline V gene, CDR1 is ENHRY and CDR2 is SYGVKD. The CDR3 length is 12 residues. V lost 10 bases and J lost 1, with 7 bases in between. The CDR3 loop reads CATSQNTGELFF. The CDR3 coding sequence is TGTGCCACTTCCCAGAACACCGGGGAGCTGTTTTTT.

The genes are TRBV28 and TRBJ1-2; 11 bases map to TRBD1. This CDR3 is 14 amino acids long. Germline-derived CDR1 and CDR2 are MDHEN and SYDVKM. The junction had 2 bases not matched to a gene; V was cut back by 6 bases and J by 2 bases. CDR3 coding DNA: TGTGCCAGCAGGCGGACAGGGGGCAACTATGGCTACACCTTC. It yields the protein CASRRTGGNYGYTF.

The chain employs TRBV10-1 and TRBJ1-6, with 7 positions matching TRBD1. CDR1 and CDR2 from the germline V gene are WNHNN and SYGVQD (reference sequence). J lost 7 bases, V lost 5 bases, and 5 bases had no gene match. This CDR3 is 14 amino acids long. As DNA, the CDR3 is TGCGCCAGCAGTATGGGACAGCCGAATTCACCCCTCCACTTT. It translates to CASSMGQPNSPLHF.

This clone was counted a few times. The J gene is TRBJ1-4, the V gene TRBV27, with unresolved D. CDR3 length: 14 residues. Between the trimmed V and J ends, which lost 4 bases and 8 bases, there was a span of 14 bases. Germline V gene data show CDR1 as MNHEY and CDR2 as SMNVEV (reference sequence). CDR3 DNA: TGTGCCAGCAGTTACAGAGGAAGTGGCGAAAAACTGTTTTTT. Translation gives CASSYRGSGEKLFF.

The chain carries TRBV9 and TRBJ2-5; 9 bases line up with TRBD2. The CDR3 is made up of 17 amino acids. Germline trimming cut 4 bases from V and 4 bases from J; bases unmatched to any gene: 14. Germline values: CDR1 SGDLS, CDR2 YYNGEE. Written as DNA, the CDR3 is TGTGCCAGCAGCCCCTCTACAGCGGGGGGCTCAGGAGAGACCCAGTACTTC. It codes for CASSPSTAGGSGETQYF.

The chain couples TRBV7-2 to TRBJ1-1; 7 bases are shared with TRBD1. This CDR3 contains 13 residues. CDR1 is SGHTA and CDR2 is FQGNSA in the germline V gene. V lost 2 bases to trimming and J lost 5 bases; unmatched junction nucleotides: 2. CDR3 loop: CASSLQGGTEAFF. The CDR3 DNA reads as TGTGCCAGCAGCTTACAGGGGGGTACTGAAGCTTTCTTT.

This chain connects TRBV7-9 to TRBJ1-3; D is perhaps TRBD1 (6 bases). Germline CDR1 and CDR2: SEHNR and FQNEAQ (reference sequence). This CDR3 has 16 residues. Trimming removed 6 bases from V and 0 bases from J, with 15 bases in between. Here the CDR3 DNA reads TGTGCCAGCAGTTTACTAACAGGGCTCTCTGGAAACACCATATATTTT. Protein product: CASSLLTGLSGNTIYF.

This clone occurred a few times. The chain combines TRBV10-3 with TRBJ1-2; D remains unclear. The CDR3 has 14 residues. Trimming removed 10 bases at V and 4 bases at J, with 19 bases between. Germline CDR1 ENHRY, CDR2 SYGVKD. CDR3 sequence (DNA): TGTGCCACCATGGACGGTCCCCGGGGCTATGGCTACACCTTC. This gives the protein CATMDGPRGYGYTF.

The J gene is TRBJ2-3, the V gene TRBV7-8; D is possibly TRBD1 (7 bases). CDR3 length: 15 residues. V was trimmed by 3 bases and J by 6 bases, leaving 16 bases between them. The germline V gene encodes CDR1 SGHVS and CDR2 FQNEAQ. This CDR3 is CASSLGNAGGDTQYF. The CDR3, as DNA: TGTGCCAGCAGCTTGGGAAACGCAGGGGGGGATACGCAGTATTTT. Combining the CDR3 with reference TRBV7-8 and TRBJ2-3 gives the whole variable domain GAGVSQSPRYKVAKRGQDVALRCDPISGHVSLFWYQQALGQGPEFLTYFQNEAQLDKSGLPSDRFFAERPEGSVSTLKIQRTQQEDSAVYLCASSLGNAGGDTQYFGPGTRLTVL.

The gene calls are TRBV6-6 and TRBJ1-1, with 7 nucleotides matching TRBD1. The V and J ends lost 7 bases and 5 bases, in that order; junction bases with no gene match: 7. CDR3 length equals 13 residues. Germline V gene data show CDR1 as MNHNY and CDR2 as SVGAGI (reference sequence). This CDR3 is CASTELQGTEAFF. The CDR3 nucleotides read TGTGCCAGCACAGAACTACAGGGGACTGAAGCTTTCTTT.

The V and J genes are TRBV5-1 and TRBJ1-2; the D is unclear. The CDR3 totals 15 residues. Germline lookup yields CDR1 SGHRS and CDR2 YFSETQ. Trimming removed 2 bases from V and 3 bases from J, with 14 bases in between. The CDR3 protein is CASSFTGSFDYGYTF. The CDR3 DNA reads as TGCGCCAGCAGCTTTACCGGGTCTTTCGACTATGGCTACACCTTC. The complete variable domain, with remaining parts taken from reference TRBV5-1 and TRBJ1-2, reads KAGVTQTPRYLIKTRGQQVTLSCSPISGHRSVSWYQQTPGQGLQFLFEYFSETQRNKGNFPGRFSGRQFSNSRSEMNVSTLELGDSALYLCASSFTGSFDYGYTFGSGTRLTVV.

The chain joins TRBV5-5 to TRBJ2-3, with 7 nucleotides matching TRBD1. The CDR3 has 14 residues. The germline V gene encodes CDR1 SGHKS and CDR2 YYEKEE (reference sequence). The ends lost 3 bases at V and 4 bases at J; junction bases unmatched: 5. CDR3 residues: CASSSRQGADTQYF. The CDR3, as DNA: TGTGCCAGCAGCTCCAGACAGGGCGCAGATACGCAGTATTTT.

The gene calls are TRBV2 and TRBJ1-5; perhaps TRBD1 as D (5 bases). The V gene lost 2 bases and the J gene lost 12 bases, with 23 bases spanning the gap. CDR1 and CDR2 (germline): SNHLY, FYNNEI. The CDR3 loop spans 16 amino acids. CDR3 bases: TGTGCCAGCAGTGAATGGGGACCCACCGGCGGGATTAACCAGCATTTT. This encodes CASSEWGPTGGINQHF.

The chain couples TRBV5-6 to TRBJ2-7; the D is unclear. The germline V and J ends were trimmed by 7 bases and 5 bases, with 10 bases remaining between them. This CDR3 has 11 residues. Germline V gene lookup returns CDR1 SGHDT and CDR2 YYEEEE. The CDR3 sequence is CASSLAHEQYF. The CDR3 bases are TGTGCCAGCTCCCTGGCTCACGAGCAGTACTTC.

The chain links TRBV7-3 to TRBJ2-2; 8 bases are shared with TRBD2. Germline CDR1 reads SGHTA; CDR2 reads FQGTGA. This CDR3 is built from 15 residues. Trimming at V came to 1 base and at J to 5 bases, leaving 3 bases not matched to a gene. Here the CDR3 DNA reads TGTGCCAGCAGCTTAAGCGGGGGGCCTACCGGGGAGCTGTTTTTT. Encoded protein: CASSLSGGPTGELFF.

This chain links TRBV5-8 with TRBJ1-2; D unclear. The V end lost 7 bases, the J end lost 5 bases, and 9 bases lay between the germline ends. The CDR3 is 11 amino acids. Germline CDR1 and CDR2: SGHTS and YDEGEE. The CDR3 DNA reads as TGTGCCAGCGGAATAGGGTATGGCTACACCTTC. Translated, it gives CASGIGYGYTF.

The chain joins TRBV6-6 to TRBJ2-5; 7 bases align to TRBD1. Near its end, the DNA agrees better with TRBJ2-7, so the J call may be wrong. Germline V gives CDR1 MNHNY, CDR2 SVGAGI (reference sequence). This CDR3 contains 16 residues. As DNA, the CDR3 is TGTGCCAGCAGTTACTATCAGACAGGGTTCCAATACGAGCAGTACTTC. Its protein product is CASSYYQTGFQYEQYF.

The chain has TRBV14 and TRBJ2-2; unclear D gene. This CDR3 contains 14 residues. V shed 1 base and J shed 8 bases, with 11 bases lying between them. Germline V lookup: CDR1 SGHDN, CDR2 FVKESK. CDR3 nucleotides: TGTGCCAGCAGCCAAGTGATCATGAGAGGGGAGCTGTTTTTT. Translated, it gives CASSQVIMRGELFF. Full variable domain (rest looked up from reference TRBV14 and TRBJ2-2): EAGVTQFPSHSVIEKGQTVTLRCDPISGHDNLYWYRRVMGKEIKFLLHFVKESKQDESGMPNNRFLAERTGGTYSTLKVQPAELEDSGVYFCASSQVIMRGELFFGEGSRLTVL.

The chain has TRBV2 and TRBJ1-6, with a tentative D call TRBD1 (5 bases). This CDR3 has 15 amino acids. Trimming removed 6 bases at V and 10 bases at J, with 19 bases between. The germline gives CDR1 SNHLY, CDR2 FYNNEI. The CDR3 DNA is TGTGCCAGCAGCCCACAAGGGGCTACTGACTCACCCCTCCACTTT. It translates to CASSPQGATDSPLHF.

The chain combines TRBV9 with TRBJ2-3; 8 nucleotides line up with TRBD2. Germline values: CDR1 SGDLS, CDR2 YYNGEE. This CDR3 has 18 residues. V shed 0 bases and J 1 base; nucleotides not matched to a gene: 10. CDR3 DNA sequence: TGTGCCAGCAGCGTAGCACCGGGGGGGCTTGGAGGCACAGATACGCAGTATTTT. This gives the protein CASSVAPGGLGGTDTQYF.